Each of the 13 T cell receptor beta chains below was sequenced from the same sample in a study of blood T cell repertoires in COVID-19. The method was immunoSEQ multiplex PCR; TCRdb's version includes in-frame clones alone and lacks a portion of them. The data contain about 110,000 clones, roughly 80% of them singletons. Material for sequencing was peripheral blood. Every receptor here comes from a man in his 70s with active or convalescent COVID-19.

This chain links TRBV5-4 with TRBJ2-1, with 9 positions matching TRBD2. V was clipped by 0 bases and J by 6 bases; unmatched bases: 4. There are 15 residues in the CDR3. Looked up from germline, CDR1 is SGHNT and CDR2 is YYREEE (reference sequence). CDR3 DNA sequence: TGTGCCAGCAGCTTGGCCGGCGGGAGGGCCAATGAGCAGTTCTTC. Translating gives CASSLAGGRANEQFF.

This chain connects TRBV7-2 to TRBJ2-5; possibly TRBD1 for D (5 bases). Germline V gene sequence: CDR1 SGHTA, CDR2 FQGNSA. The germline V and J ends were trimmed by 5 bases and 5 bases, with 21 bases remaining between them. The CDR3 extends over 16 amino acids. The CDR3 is CASSPRLTVEGETQYF. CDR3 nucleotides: TGTGCCAGCAGCCCCCGTTTGACAGTGGAAGGGGAGACCCAGTACTTC.

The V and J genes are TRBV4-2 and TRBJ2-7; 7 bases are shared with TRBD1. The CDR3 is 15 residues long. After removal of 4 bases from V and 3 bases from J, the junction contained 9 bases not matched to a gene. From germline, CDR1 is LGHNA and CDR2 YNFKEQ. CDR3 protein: CASSLRTGSNYEQYF. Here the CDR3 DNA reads TGTGCCAGCAGCCTTCGGACAGGTAGCAACTACGAGCAGTACTTC.

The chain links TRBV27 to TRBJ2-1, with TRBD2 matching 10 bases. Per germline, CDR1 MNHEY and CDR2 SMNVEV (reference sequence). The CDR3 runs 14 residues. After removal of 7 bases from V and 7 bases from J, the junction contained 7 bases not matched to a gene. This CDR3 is CASKIQRGGNEQFF. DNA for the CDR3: TGTGCCAGCAAGATCCAGCGGGGGGGGAATGAGCAGTTCTTC.

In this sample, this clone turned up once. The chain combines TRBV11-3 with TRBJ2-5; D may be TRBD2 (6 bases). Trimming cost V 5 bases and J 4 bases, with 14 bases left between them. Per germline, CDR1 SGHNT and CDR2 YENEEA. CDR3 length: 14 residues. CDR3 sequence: CASSQNGGSETQYF. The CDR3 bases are TGTGCCAGCAGCCAAAACGGGGGATCAGAGACCCAGTACTTC.

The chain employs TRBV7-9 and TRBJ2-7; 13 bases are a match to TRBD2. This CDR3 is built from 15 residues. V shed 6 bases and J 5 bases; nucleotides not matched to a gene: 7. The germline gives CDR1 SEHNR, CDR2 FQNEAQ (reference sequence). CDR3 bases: TGTGCCAGCAGAGAACTAGCGGGAGGGCCCCACGAGCAGTACTTC. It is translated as CASRELAGGPHEQYF. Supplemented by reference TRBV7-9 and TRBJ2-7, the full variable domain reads DTGVSQNPRHKITKRGQNVTFRCDPISEHNRLYWYRQTLGQGPEFLTYFQNEAQLEKSRLLSDRFSAERPKGSFSTLEIQRTEQGDSAMYLCASRELAGGPHEQYFGPGTRLTVT.

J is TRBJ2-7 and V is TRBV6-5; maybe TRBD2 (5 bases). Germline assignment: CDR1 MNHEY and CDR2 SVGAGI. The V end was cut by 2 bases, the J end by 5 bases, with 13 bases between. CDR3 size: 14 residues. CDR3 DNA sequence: TGTGCCAGCAGTTACGGCCCGGGAAGCCACGAGCAGTACTTC. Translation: CASSYGPGSHEQYF.

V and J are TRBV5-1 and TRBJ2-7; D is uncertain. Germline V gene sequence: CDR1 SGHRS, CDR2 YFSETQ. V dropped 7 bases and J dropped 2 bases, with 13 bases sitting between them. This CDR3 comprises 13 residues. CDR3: CASSLQATYEQYF. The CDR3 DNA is TGCGCCAGCTCCCTCCAGGCTACCTACGAGCAGTACTTC.

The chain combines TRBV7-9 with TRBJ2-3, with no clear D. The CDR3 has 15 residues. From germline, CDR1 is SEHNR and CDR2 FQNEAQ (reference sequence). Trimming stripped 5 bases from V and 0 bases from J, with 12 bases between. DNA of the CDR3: TGTGCCAGCAGCCCAGACATTTCTAGCACAGATACGCAGTATTTT. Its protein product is CASSPDISSTDTQYF.

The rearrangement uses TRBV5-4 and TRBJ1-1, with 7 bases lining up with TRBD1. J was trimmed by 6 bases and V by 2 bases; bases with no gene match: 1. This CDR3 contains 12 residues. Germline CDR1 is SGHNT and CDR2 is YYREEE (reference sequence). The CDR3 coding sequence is TGTGCCAGCAGCTTAGGACAGGCTGAAGCTTTCTTT. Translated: CASSLGQAEAFF.

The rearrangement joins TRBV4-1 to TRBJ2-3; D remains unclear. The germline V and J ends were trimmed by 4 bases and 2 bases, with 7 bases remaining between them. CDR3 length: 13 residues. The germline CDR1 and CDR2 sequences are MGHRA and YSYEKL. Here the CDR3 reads CASSRTYTDTQYF. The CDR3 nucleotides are TGCGCCAGCAGCCGTACTTACACAGATACGCAGTATTTT.

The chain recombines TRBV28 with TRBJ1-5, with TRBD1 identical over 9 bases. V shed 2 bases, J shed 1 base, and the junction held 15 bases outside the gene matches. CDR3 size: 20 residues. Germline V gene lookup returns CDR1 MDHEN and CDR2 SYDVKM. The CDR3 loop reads CASSLRTASTGGASNQPQHF. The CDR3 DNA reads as TGTGCCAGCAGTTTAAGGACGGCCTCTACAGGGGGCGCGAGCAATCAGCCCCAGCATTTT. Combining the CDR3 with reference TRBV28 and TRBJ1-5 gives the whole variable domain DVKVTQSSRYLVKRTGEKVFLECVQDMDHENMFWYRQDPGLGLRLIYFSYDVKMKEKGDIPEGYSVSREKKERFSLILESASTNQTSMYLCASSLRTASTGGASNQPQHFGDGTRLSIL.

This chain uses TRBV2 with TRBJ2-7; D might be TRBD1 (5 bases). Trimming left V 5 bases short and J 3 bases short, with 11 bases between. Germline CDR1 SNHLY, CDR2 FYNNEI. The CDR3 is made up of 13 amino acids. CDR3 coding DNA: TGTGCCAGCAGTCCAGACGGACACTACGAGCAGTACTTC. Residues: CASSPDGHYEQYF. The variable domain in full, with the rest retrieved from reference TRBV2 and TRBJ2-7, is EPEVTQTPSHQVTQMGQEVILRCVPISNHLYFYWYRQILGQKVEFLVSFYNNEISEKSEIFDDQFSVERPDGSNFTLKIRSTKLEDSAMYFCASSPDGHYEQYFGPGTRLTVT.